A single sample is the source of the 30 T cell receptor beta chains below, sequenced in a study of CD8 T cells in ankylosing spondylitis. TCRdb used MiXCR to reprocess the 5' RACE reads, holding one entry per CDR3 protein. The data contain about 160,000 distinct CDR3 sequences, 15% to 20% of them singletons. What was sequenced was blood, either unsorted or a sorted T cell fraction (not recorded which). The receptors come from a male donor with ankylosing spondylitis or in good health (not recorded which).

As to this clonotype: A much bigger clone sits one base away, suggesting this may be a read error. The chain uses TRBV27 and TRBJ1-1, with TRBD1 as a possible D gene (5 bases). CDR1 MNHEY and CDR2 SMNVEV come from the germline V gene (reference sequence). The CDR3 spans 14 residues. The CDR3: CASSARQKNTKAFF. The CDR3 DNA reads TGTGCCAGCAGTGCCAGACAGAAGAACACTAAAGCTTTCTTT.

This clonotype was seen many times. The V call is TRBV6-6, the J call TRBJ2-3, with 7 bases lining up with TRBD1. The germline V gene has CDR1 MNHNY and CDR2 SVGAGI (reference sequence). With 11 bases clipped from V and 6 bases from J, the junction kept 5 bases outside the gene matches. This CDR3 is built from 11 residues. CDR3 bases: TGTGCCGTTAAGGGGGCGGATACGCAGTATTTT. It is translated as CAVKGADTQYF.

This clonotype was seen ten or more times. The chain uses TRBV2 and TRBJ1-1; D not certain. Germline V CDR1 and CDR2: SNHLY, FYNNEI. The V end lost 4 bases, the J end lost 4 bases, and 10 bases lay between the germline ends. The CDR3 runs to 13 residues. The CDR3 spells CASSAGEATEAFF. DNA of the CDR3: TGTGCCAGCAGTGCCGGGGAGGCCACTGAAGCTTTCTTT.

The rearrangement joins TRBV28 to TRBJ1-5; D remains ambiguous. CDR3 length: 14 amino acids. V gave up 6 bases and J gave up 5 bases, with 14 bases separating them. Germline V gene sequence: CDR1 MDHEN, CDR2 SYDVKM. The CDR3 region is CASRARVGDQPQHF. The CDR3 DNA sequence: TGTGCCAGCAGGGCTAGGGTGGGAGATCAGCCCCAGCATTTT.

This clonotype showed up many times. The gene calls are TRBV7-9 and TRBJ2-5; the D gene could be TRBD1 or TRBD2 (5 bases each). The CDR3 extends over 13 amino acids. Germline assignment: CDR1 SEHNR and CDR2 FQNEAQ (reference sequence). Trimming removed 5 bases at V and 6 bases at J, with 13 bases between. The chain's CDR3 is CASSPSGPKTQYF. In nucleotides, the CDR3 is TGTGCCAGCAGCCCCTCGGGGCCGAAGACCCAGTACTTC.

This clonotype was seen many times. The chain has TRBV7-3 and TRBJ2-7, with D possibly matching TRBD2 (6 bases). The CDR3 covers 15 residues. V dropped 5 bases and J dropped 3 bases, with 17 bases sitting between them. Germline CDR1 is SGHTA and CDR2 is FQGTGA. Written as DNA, the CDR3 is TGTGCCAGCAGCAATCAAAGACTAGATGTCTACGAGCAGTACTTC. Protein: CASSNQRLDVYEQYF.

This clonotype has just a few counts. The chain is built from TRBV16 and TRBJ1-6; D unclear. Germline V CDR1 and CDR2: KGHSY, FQNENV. V lost 0 bases and J 7 bases, leaving 7 bases between the germline ends. This CDR3 comprises 14 residues. CDR3 bases: TGTGCCAGCAGCCAATCGTCCAGAAATTCACCCCTCCACTTT. Translated, it gives CASSQSSRNSPLHF.

This clonotype was detected only a few times. This chain connects TRBV7-6 to TRBJ1-1; D gene unclear. Looked up from germline, CDR1 is SGHVS and CDR2 is FNYEAQ. Trimming removed 5 bases at V and 3 bases at J, with 10 bases between. CDR3 size: 13 residues. CDR3 region: CASSPRVDTEAFF. The CDR3, as DNA: TGTGCCAGCAGCCCCCGGGTCGACACTGAAGCTTTCTTT.

This clonotype was counted between two and nine times. The chain links TRBV11-2 to TRBJ2-7; 9 bases map to TRBD2. V gave up 4 bases and J gave up 4 bases; unmatched junction bases: 8. This CDR3 has 15 amino acids. From germline, CDR1 is SGHAT and CDR2 FQNNGV. In nucleotides, the CDR3 is TGTGCCAGCAGCTCCAGACTAGCGGCTAGATACGAGCAGTACTTC. This gives the protein CASSSRLAARYEQYF.

This clonotype appeared a few times. This chain uses TRBV7-8 with TRBJ2-2, with D perhaps being TRBD1 or TRBD2 (5 bases each). V was shortened by 2 bases and J by 6 bases, with 13 bases between the two germline ends. The CDR3 spans 15 residues. From germline, CDR1 is SGHVS and CDR2 FQNEAQ. CDR3 amino acids: CASSLLGEMAGELFF. As DNA, the CDR3 is TGTGCCAGCAGCTTATTGGGGGAAATGGCCGGGGAGCTGTTTTTT.

This clonotype was detected a few times. The CDR3 nucleotides are TGCAGCGTTCCAGCGGGACTAGCTGATCCCGGGGAGCTGTTTTTT. It yields the protein CSVPAGLADPGELFF. The rearrangement uses TRBV29-1 and TRBJ2-2; 9 bases line up with TRBD2. The V gene's germline CDR1 is SQVTM and CDR2 ANQGSEA. The CDR3 totals 15 residues. J lost 6 bases, V lost 5 bases, and 10 bases had no gene match.

This clonotype came up a few times. The chain links TRBV6-1 to TRBJ1-5, with 7 bases fitting TRBD1. J lost 6 bases, V lost 1 base, and 6 bases had no gene match. The germline CDR1 and CDR2 sequences are MNHNS and SASEGT. The CDR3 consists of 15 residues. The CDR3 DNA is TGTGCCAGCAGTGAAGAGAGGGACAGCTTTCAGCCCCAGCATTTT. Protein product: CASSEERDSFQPQHF.

This clonotype was seen more than once but under ten times. The V call is TRBV19, the J call TRBJ1-1; no reliable D call. CDR3 size: 15 residues. The V end lost 0 bases, the J end lost 6 bases, and 14 bases lay between the germline ends. Germline CDR1 is LNHDA and CDR2 is SQIVND (reference sequence). The CDR3 here is CASSIEDGLPPEAFF. DNA for the CDR3: TGTGCCAGTAGTATAGAAGACGGTCTCCCACCTGAAGCTTTCTTT.

This sequence joins TRBV6-1 and TRBJ2-7, with 9 bases aligning to TRBD1. The ends lost 4 bases at V and 0 bases at J; junction bases unmatched: 4. This CDR3 spans 15 amino acids. Germline CDR1 reads MNHNS; CDR2 reads SASEGT. CDR3 DNA: TGTGCCAGCAGTGCACAGGGGGCCGACTCCTACGAGCAGTACTTC. Translation gives CASSAQGADSYEQYF.

This clonotype showed up just a few times. The V call is TRBV18, the J call TRBJ2-5, with a tentative D call TRBD1 (6 bases). The V and J ends lost 6 bases and 0 bases respectively, with 11 bases between them. Germline CDR1 and CDR2: KGHSH and LQKENI. This CDR3 spans 14 amino acids. CDR3 nucleotide sequence: TGTGCCAGCTCCCACAGGGACAACCAAGAGACCCAGTACTTC. Its protein product is CASSHRDNQETQYF.

This clonotype was detected only a few times. V is TRBV18 and J is TRBJ2-5, with D tentatively TRBD2 (5 bases). The V gene lost 3 bases and the J gene lost 0 bases, with 8 bases spanning the gap. The CDR3 has 14 amino acids. Germline CDR1 and CDR2: KGHSH and LQKENI. CDR3 in DNA: TGTGCCAGCTCACCCGGACTCGACCAAGAGACCCAGTACTTC. This translates into CASSPGLDQETQYF. The full variable domain, in which reference TRBV18 and TRBJ2-5 provide the parts outside the CDR3, is NAGVMQNPRHLVRRRGQEARLRCSPMKGHSHVYWYRQLPEEGLKFMVYLQKENIIDESGMPKERFSAEFPKEGPSILRIQQVVRGDSAAYFCASSPGLDQETQYFGPGTRLLVL.

This clonotype was counted ten times or more. The chain couples TRBV20-1 to TRBJ2-3; 7 bases are a match to TRBD2. The CDR3 covers 16 residues. V lost 6 bases and J lost 4; bases outside the gene matches: 16. The germline gives CDR1 DFQATT, CDR2 SNEGSKA (reference sequence). The CDR3: CSAERDGGIGADTQYF. The CDR3 coding sequence is TGCAGTGCGGAGCGGGATGGCGGAATCGGGGCAGATACGCAGTATTTT.

This rearrangement joins TRBV28 to TRBJ2-5; tentatively, D is TRBD2 (6 bases). V was cut by 5 bases and J by 3 bases, with 19 bases left in between. The CDR3 is made up of 16 amino acids. Germline-derived CDR1 and CDR2 are MDHEN and SYDVKM. CDR3 residues: CASSPTGLSPKETQYF. CDR3 in DNA: TGTGCCAGCAGTCCGACCGGACTATCCCCGAAAGAGACCCAGTACTTC.

In this sample, this clonotype turned up once. The chain is built from TRBV5-5 and TRBJ2-3; no clear D. The CDR3 is 15 amino acids. With 1 base removed from V and 2 bases from J, the gap between germline ends came to 11 bases. The germline CDR1 and CDR2 sequences are SGHKS and YYEKEE (reference sequence). CDR3 DNA sequence: TGTGCCAGCAGCTTGTACACGGATTCCACAGATACGCAGTATTTT. This codes for CASSLYTDSTDTQYF.

This clonotype was seen at least ten times. The V call is TRBV20-1, the J call TRBJ1-5; D is unresolved. Germline lookup yields CDR1 DFQATT and CDR2 SNEGSKA (reference sequence). The V gene lost 7 bases and the J gene lost 0 bases, with 10 bases spanning the gap. The CDR3 length is 13 residues. Here the CDR3 DNA reads TGCAGTGTTCCAGCCTTTAGCAATCAGCCCCAGCATTTT. Protein: CSVPAFSNQPQHF.

This clonotype showed up just a few times. This sequence joins TRBV3-1 and TRBJ1-1, with D uncertain. Germline lookup yields CDR1 LGHDT and CDR2 YNNKEL (reference sequence). V was pared by 6 bases and J by 4 bases, with 18 bases between. The CDR3 runs to 15 residues. In DNA form, the CDR3 reads TGTGCCAGCAGTCTTGCCACGGAGAGGAGCACTGAAGCTTTCTTT. Its translation: CASSLATERSTEAFF.

The CDR3 DNA reads TGTGCCAGCAGTTTTATCCGGAACACTGAAGCTTTCTTT. It encodes CASSFIRNTEAFF. The V gene is TRBV27, the J gene TRBJ1-1; D is ambiguous. Per germline, CDR1 MNHEY and CDR2 SMNVEV (reference sequence). The CDR3 is made up of 13 amino acids. V was shortened by 3 bases and J by 1 base, with 6 bases between the two germline ends.

This clonotype has just a few counts. The chain couples TRBV27 to TRBJ2-7, with 7 bases aligning to TRBD1. V shed 1 base and J 0 bases; nucleotides not matched to a gene: 6. Germline lookup yields CDR1 MNHEY and CDR2 SMNVEV (reference sequence). The CDR3 loop spans 16 amino acids. CDR3 nucleotides: TGTGCCAGCAGTTTATACCCGGACAGGAGCTCCTACGAGCAGTACTTC. Residues: CASSLYPDRSSYEQYF.

V is TRBV7-9 and J is TRBJ2-1; unclear D gene. Trimming shortened V by 2 bases and J by 4 bases, and 12 bases separated the two germline ends. Looked up from germline, CDR1 is SEHNR and CDR2 is FQNEAQ (reference sequence). CDR3 size: 15 residues. The CDR3 nucleotides are TGTGCCAGCAGCTTATCCCGGGTGGCTTACAATGAGCAGTTCTTC. Translated, it gives CASSLSRVAYNEQFF. The whole variable domain, filled in from reference TRBV7-9 and TRBJ2-1, reads DTGVSQNPRHKITKRGQNVTFRCDPISEHNRLYWYRQTLGQGPEFLTYFQNEAQLEKSRLLSDRFSAERPKGSFSTLEIQRTEQGDSAMYLCASSLSRVAYNEQFFGPGTRLTVL.

This clonotype was picked up a small number of times. The chain combines TRBV19 with TRBJ2-5; D possibly corresponds to TRBD1 (5 bases). CDR1 and CDR2 (germline): LNHDA, SQIVND (reference sequence). The CDR3 loop spans 14 amino acids. The V and J ends lost 3 bases and 5 bases respectively, with 13 bases between them. The DNA for the CDR3 is TGTGCCAGTAGTATTACTTCAGGGCGGGAGACCCAGTACTTC. Residues: CASSITSGRETQYF.

Worth noting for this clonotype: It may be a read error: a sequence one base away is much more abundant. The rearrangement links TRBV20-1 to TRBJ2-1; 11 nucleotides match TRBD2. Per the germline V gene, CDR1 is DFQATT and CDR2 is SNEGSKA (reference sequence). The CDR3 totals 15 residues. Written as DNA, the CDR3 is TGCAGTGCGCCAACTAGCGGGAGTTCCTACAATGCGCAGTTCTTC. Its translation is CSAPTSGSSYNAQFF.

Ten or more counts support this clonotype. The rearrangement uses TRBV5-1 and TRBJ2-1, with D tentatively TRBD1 or TRBD2 (5 bases each). Germline CDR1 and CDR2: SGHRS and YFSETQ. CDR3 size: 17 residues. V lost 0 bases to trimming and J lost 1 base, with 14 bases between them. CDR3 nucleotides: TGCGCCAGCAGCTTGGCCGACTACAGGCGATCCTACAATGAGCAGTTCTTC. It codes for CASSLADYRRSYNEQFF.

The gene calls are TRBV7-2 and TRBJ2-3, with TRBD2 matching over 9 bases. V gave up 5 bases and J gave up 5 bases; unmatched junction bases: 8. The CDR3 covers 15 residues. CDR1 is SGHTA, CDR2 FQGNSA, per germline. The CDR3 coding sequence is TGTGCCAGCAGCCCGCGGGAGGGCCCTCGAGATACGCAGTATTTT. This sequence encodes CASSPREGPRDTQYF.

The table lists this clonotype with many counts. J is TRBJ2-3 and V is TRBV3-1; 11 positions match TRBD2. Trimming at V came to 1 base and at J to 1 base, leaving 4 bases not matched to a gene. This CDR3 has 17 amino acids. Germline V gene lookup returns CDR1 LGHDT and CDR2 YNNKEL (reference sequence). The CDR3 loop reads CASSQGLAGLRTDTQYF. Written as DNA, the CDR3 is TGTGCCAGCAGCCAAGGACTAGCGGGACTCCGCACAGATACGCAGTATTTT.

This clonotype was counted between two and nine times. The chain carries TRBV6-1 and TRBJ2-2, with D possibly matching TRBD2 (6 bases). This CDR3 spans 14 amino acids. With 6 bases removed from V and 4 bases from J, the gap between germline ends came to 12 bases. Germline lookup yields CDR1 MNHNS and CDR2 SASEGT. CDR3 loop: CASSPTGLTGELFF. CDR3 nucleotides: TGTGCCAGCAGCCCTACGGGACTCACCGGGGAGCTGTTTTTT.